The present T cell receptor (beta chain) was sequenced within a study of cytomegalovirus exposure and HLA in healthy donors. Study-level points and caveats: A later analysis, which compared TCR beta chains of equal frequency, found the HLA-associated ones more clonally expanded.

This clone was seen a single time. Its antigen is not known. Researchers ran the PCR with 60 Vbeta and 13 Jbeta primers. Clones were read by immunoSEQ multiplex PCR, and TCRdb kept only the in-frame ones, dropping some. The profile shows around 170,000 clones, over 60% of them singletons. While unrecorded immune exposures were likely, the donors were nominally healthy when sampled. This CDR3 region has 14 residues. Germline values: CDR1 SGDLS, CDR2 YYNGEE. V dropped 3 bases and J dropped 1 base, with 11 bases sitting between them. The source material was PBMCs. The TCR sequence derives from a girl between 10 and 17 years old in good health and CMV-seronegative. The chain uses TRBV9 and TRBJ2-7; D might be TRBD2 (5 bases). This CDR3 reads CASSEGVRSYEQYF. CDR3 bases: TGTGCCAGCAGCGAGGGAGTCCGATCCTACGAGCAGTACTTC.